The 29 T cell receptor beta chains reported below all come from one sample, sequenced in a study of shared clonotypes between healthy human individuals. Measured with immunoSEQ multiplex PCR; TCRdb has only the in-frame clones, and not every one. This sample has some 2.4 million clones, with 93% found just once. The sample comprised naive CD4+ T cells from PBMCs. Subset meaning: CD45RA+ positively selected. The receptors originated from a man between 18 and 29 years old in good health. Some clones in this sample may be carry-over from other donors' samples.

The rearrangement links TRBV5-5 to TRBJ2-3; weak D call: TRBD1 (5 bases). Deletions cut 2 bases from V and 2 bases from J, with 18 bases between. The CDR3 is 17 amino acids. The germline V gene has CDR1 SGHKS and CDR2 YYEKEE (reference sequence). The DNA for the CDR3 is TGTGCCAGCAGCTTATCGAAGGGGTATCAATTCACAGATACGCAGTATTTT. Translation gives CASSLSKGYQFTDTQYF.

The J gene is TRBJ2-5, the V gene TRBV7-2; either TRBD1 or TRBD2 may supply D (5 bases each). CDR3 length: 15 residues. Trimming stripped 7 bases from V and 7 bases from J, with 22 bases between. Germline CDR1 is SGHTA and CDR2 is FQGNSA. CDR3 nucleotide sequence: TGTGCCAGCACCACACAGGTGGGGACGGTTACGACCCAGTACTTC. Translation: CASTTQVGTVTTQYF. Full variable domain (remainder filled in from reference TRBV7-2 and TRBJ2-5): GAGVSQSPSNKVTEKGKDVELRCDPISGHTALYWYRQSLGQGLEFLIYFQGNSAPDKSGLPSDRFSAERTGGSVSTLTIQRTQQEDSAVYLCASTTQVGTVTTQYFGPGTRLLVL.

This chain joins TRBV27 and TRBJ2-1; D gene ambiguous. Germline V gives CDR1 MNHEY, CDR2 SMNVEV (reference sequence). The CDR3 totals 16 residues. Trimming removed 8 bases at V and 0 bases at J, with 17 bases between. The CDR3 spells CASGMDGTGSYNEQFF. The CDR3 DNA reads TGTGCCAGCGGCATGGACGGAACGGGCTCCTACAATGAGCAGTTCTTC.

The V gene is TRBV19, the J gene TRBJ2-7; D remains ambiguous. CDR3 size: 12 residues. Germline CDR1 reads LNHDA; CDR2 reads SQIVND (reference sequence). V dropped 5 bases and J dropped 7 bases, with 12 bases sitting between them. This CDR3 reads CASSSRAWEQYF. The DNA of the CDR3 is TGTGCCAGTAGTTCCCGAGCTTGGGAGCAGTACTTC. The full variable domain, in which reference TRBV19 and TRBJ2-7 provide the parts outside the CDR3, is DGGITQSPKYLFRKEGQNVTLSCEQNLNHDAMYWYRQDPGQGLRLIYYSQIVNDFQKGDIAEGYSVSREKKESFPLTVTSAQKNPTAFYLCASSSRAWEQYFGPGTRLTVT.

The chain uses TRBV5-1 and TRBJ2-5, with D possibly called TRBD1 or TRBD2 (6 bases each). Germline CDR1 and CDR2: SGHRS and YFSETQ. V lost 2 bases to trimming and J lost 11 bases, with 13 bases between them. The length of the CDR3 is 12 residues. The CDR3 DNA is TGCGCCAGCAGCTTCCCAGGGGAGGAGCAGTACTTC. It specifies CASSFPGEEQYF.

The V call is TRBV18, the J call TRBJ2-4; TRBD2 matches at 7 bases. V was pared by 5 bases and J by 7 bases, with 5 bases of the junction left unmatched. CDR1 and CDR2 (germline): KGHSH, LQKENI. The CDR3 is 13 amino acids. The CDR3 spells CASSKGGVNIQYF. The CDR3, as DNA: TGTGCCAGCTCAAAGGGAGGGGTTAACATTCAGTACTTC.

The genes are TRBV7-2 and TRBJ1-2; TRBD1 matches 10 bases. V gave up 5 bases and J gave up 7 bases; unmatched junction bases: 4. CDR1 SGHTA and CDR2 FQGNSA come from the germline V gene. The CDR3 length is 13 residues. The CDR3 DNA reads TGTGCCAGCAGCCTAGACAGGGGGCTTGGCTACACCTTC. Its translation: CASSLDRGLGYTF.

Only a few counts were recorded for this clone. The chain carries TRBV7-9 and TRBJ2-7; D remains ambiguous. Trimming pared 6 bases from V and 12 bases from J, leaving 6 bases between. CDR1 SEHNR and CDR2 FQNEAQ come from the germline V gene (reference sequence). CDR3 size: 8 residues. In DNA, the CDR3 is TGTGCCAGCAGATGCCGGTACTTC. Its translation: CASRCRYF.

The rearrangement links TRBV5-8 to TRBJ1-3; no firm D call. The length of the CDR3 is 15 residues. Germline lookup yields CDR1 SGHTS and CDR2 YDEGEE. The V end lost 4 bases, the J end lost 2 bases, and 13 bases lay between the germline ends. The CDR3 region is CASSVPRGAGNTIYF. Here the CDR3 DNA reads TGTGCCAGCAGCGTTCCCCGGGGTGCTGGAAACACCATATATTTT.

This rearrangement joins TRBV14 to TRBJ2-7; 9 nucleotides agree with TRBD2. Germline CDR1 and CDR2: SGHDN and FVKESK. The J segment lost 2 bases and the V segment lost 1 base, leaving 6 bases of the junction unmatched. The CDR3 runs to 16 residues. CDR3 sequence: CASSQVTSGFPYEQYF. The CDR3 coding sequence is TGTGCCAGCAGCCAAGTCACTAGCGGGTTCCCCTACGAGCAGTACTTC.

The CDR3 spells CASSPRLAGPPRNNEQFF. CDR3 nucleotide sequence: TGTGCCAGCAGCCCTCGACTAGCGGGACCCCCTAGGAACAATGAGCAGTTCTTC. The chain carries TRBV7-3 and TRBJ2-1, with TRBD2 matching 11 bases. CDR3 length: 18 residues. Unmatched junction bases numbered 14, after V lost 5 bases and J lost 5 bases. Germline loops: CDR1 SGHTA, CDR2 FQGTGA.

This clone was seen more than once but under ten times. This chain links TRBV4-2 with TRBJ1-2; 10 nucleotides align to TRBD1. Looked up from germline, CDR1 is LGHNA and CDR2 is YNFKEQ. The CDR3 length is 15 residues. The V and J ends lost 7 bases and 3 bases, in that order; junction bases with no gene match: 8. CDR3: CASTPPGTGDYGYTF. Written as DNA, the CDR3 is TGTGCCAGCACCCCTCCCGGGACAGGGGACTATGGCTACACCTTC.

The J gene is TRBJ1-1, the V gene TRBV7-3; 7 bases align to TRBD1. The CDR3 runs to 14 residues. The junction had 7 bases not matched to a gene; V was cut back by 5 bases and J by 4 bases. Germline CDR1 reads SGHTA; CDR2 reads FQGTGA. The CDR3: CASSQGRGRTEAFF. The CDR3 DNA is TGTGCCAGCAGCCAGGGGAGGGGGCGCACTGAAGCTTTCTTT.

The chain is built from TRBV7-2 and TRBJ1-1; tentatively, D is TRBD1 (6 bases). Germline-derived CDR1 and CDR2 are SGHTA and FQGNSA. The CDR3 totals 14 residues. Trimming left V 5 bases short and J 4 bases short, with 14 bases between. In nucleotides, the CDR3 is TGTGCCAGCAGCAGGTTAGGGGGAGGCACTGAAGCTTTCTTT. Encoded protein: CASSRLGGGTEAFF.

The CDR3 sequence: CASSGTGLYNEQFF. DNA for the CDR3: TGTGCCAGCAGTGGTACGGGGCTTTACAATGAGCAGTTCTTC. The chain combines TRBV2 with TRBJ2-1; D tentatively reads TRBD1 or TRBD2 (5 bases each). The CDR3 is 14 residues long. V was trimmed by 4 bases and J by 4 bases, leaving 11 bases between them. Germline CDR1 SNHLY, CDR2 FYNNEI. Drawing the rest from reference TRBV2 and TRBJ2-1, the complete variable domain is EPEVTQTPSHQVTQMGQEVILRCVPISNHLYFYWYRQILGQKVEFLVSFYNNEISEKSEIFDDQFSVERPDGSNFTLKIRSTKLEDSAMYFCASSGTGLYNEQFFGPGTRLTVL.

Notes on this clone: The sample contains more than one DNA sequence encoding this CDR3. V and J are TRBV9 and TRBJ2-1, with 9 bases that match TRBD2. After removal of 0 bases from V and 0 bases from J, the junction contained 4 bases not matched to a gene. In germline, CDR1 is SGDLS, CDR2 YYNGEE. The CDR3 spans 17 residues. The CDR3 DNA is TGTGCCAGCAGCGTAGGACTAGCGGAGAGCTCCTACAATGAGCAGTTCTTC. It specifies CASSVGLAESSYNEQFF. The full variable domain, in which reference TRBV9 and TRBJ2-1 provide the parts outside the CDR3, is DSGVTQTPKHLITATGQRVTLRCSPRSGDLSVYWYQQSLDQGLQFLIQYYNGEERAKGNILERFSAQQFPDLHSELNLSSLELGDSALYFCASSVGLAESSYNEQFFGPGTRLTVL.

The chain recombines TRBV6-6 with TRBJ1-2, with D perhaps matching TRBD1 (5 bases). Trimming removed 8 bases at V and 2 bases at J, with 15 bases between. Per germline, CDR1 MNHNY and CDR2 SVGAGI (reference sequence). The CDR3 has 14 residues. For the CDR3, the DNA is TGTGCCAGCTCCGCCGGGGGAAGCAACTATGGCTACACCTTC. It specifies CASSAGGSNYGYTF.

The J gene is TRBJ1-5, the V gene TRBV28, with D possibly matching TRBD1 (6 bases). The CDR3 has 14 residues. V was pared by 3 bases and J by 3 bases, with 9 bases between. Germline CDR1 reads MDHEN; CDR2 reads SYDVKM. The CDR3 DNA reads TGTGCCAGCAGTTTCCACAGGGCCAATCAGCCCCAGCATTTT. Translated, it gives CASSFHRANQPQHF.

The CDR3 bases are TGTGCCACCCGGGACAGACAAACGGAGGCTGAAGCTTTCTTT. Its translation is CATRDRQTEAEAFF. The chain employs TRBV10-3 and TRBJ1-1, with TRBD1 matching over 7 bases. Germline values: CDR1 ENHRY, CDR2 SYGVKD. The CDR3 loop spans 14 amino acids. J lost 6 bases, V lost 10 bases, and 14 bases had no gene match.

The chain is built from TRBV2 and TRBJ2-1; D call uncertain. V was trimmed by 6 bases and J by 2 bases, leaving 20 bases between them. The CDR3 sequence is 17 residues long. Germline-derived CDR1 and CDR2 are SNHLY and FYNNEI. CDR3 sequence: CASRARLLSTPYNEQFF. The CDR3 nucleotides read TGTGCCAGCAGGGCTAGACTCTTATCCACCCCCTACAATGAGCAGTTCTTC.

The genes are TRBV18 and TRBJ2-1, with 9 bases fitting TRBD2. The CDR3 extends over 15 amino acids. V was clipped by 4 bases and J by 2 bases; unmatched bases: 3. The germline gives CDR1 KGHSH, CDR2 LQKENI. The CDR3 here is CASSLAGDPYNEQFF. The CDR3, as DNA: TGTGCCAGCTCACTAGCGGGGGACCCCTACAATGAGCAGTTCTTC.

Turning to this clone: The same CDR3 is also encoded by other DNA sequences in this sample. This chain links TRBV18 with TRBJ1-1; D is undetermined. The germline gives CDR1 KGHSH, CDR2 LQKENI. The V end lost 2 bases, the J end lost 1 base, and 2 bases lay between the germline ends. The CDR3 sequence is 12 residues long. The CDR3 region has the DNA TGTGCCAGCTCACCAGCGAACACTGAAGCTTTCTTT. Translation: CASSPANTEAFF.

The chain employs TRBV6-1 and TRBJ2-7; D remains ambiguous. V lost 10 bases, J lost 5 bases, and 18 bases lay in between. CDR1 is MNHNS, CDR2 SASEGT, per germline. The CDR3 is 13 amino acids. In DNA form, the CDR3 reads TGTGCCACCCGGCTGCCCCGAGTCAACGAGCAGTACTTC. Translated, it gives CATRLPRVNEQYF.

V and J are TRBV28 and TRBJ2-5; D is unclear. The assigned J gene may be wrong: the sequence end matches TRBJ2-7 better. The CDR3 is made up of 11 amino acids. Germline V gives CDR1 MDHEN, CDR2 SYDVKM. As DNA, the CDR3 is TGTGCCAGCAGCTCTCGGTACGAGCAGTACTTC. It specifies CASSSRYEQYF.

The rearrangement links TRBV7-8 to TRBJ1-5; TRBD1 matches at 7 bases. The V gene's germline CDR1 is SGHVS and CDR2 FQNEAQ. V dropped 5 bases and J dropped 8; count of bases not matched to a gene: 12. This CDR3 spans 15 amino acids. CDR3 amino acids: CASSLKVRQGEPQHF. The CDR3, as DNA: TGTGCCAGCAGCCTAAAGGTCCGACAGGGCGAGCCCCAGCATTTT. Drawing the rest from reference TRBV7-8 and TRBJ1-5, the complete variable domain is GAGVSQSPRYKVAKRGQDVALRCDPISGHVSLFWYQQALGQGPEFLTYFQNEAQLDKSGLPSDRFFAERPEGSVSTLKIQRTQQEDSAVYLCASSLKVRQGEPQHFGDGTRLSIL.

The J gene is TRBJ1-5, the V gene TRBV28; D is ambiguous. This CDR3 is built from 12 residues. The V gene's germline CDR1 is MDHEN and CDR2 SYDVKM. V was clipped by 2 bases and J by 5 bases, with 4 bases between them. The CDR3 region is CASSLTYQPQHF. The CDR3 bases are TGTGCCAGCAGTTTAACCTATCAGCCCCAGCATTTT.

This chain uses TRBV2 with TRBJ1-6; TRBD1 agrees at 8 bases. Trimming cost V 6 bases and J 9 bases; bases outside gene matches: 1. The CDR3 totals 12 residues. CDR1 and CDR2 from the germline V gene are SNHLY and FYNNEI. This CDR3 reads CASRTGVSPLHF. CDR3 bases: TGTGCCAGCAGGACAGGGGTTTCACCCCTCCACTTT.

A note on this clone: The same CDR3 arises from other DNA sequences in this sample as well. The chain recombines TRBV30 with TRBJ2-5, with D unclear. This CDR3 has 10 residues. CDR1 and CDR2 (germline): GTSNPN, SVGIG (reference sequence). Trimming shortened V by 0 bases and J by 5 bases, and 1 base separated the two germline ends. CDR3 nucleotide sequence: TGTGCCTGGAGTGTCGAGACCCAGTACTTC. Amino acids: CAWSVETQYF.

The chain has TRBV7-2 and TRBJ2-1; perhaps TRBD2 as D (5 bases). The CDR3 extends over 13 amino acids. From germline, CDR1 is SGHTA and CDR2 FQGNSA. Deletions cut 5 bases from V and 0 bases from J, with 5 bases between. CDR3 region: CASSRGSYNEQFF. CDR3 DNA sequence: TGTGCCAGCAGCCGGGGCTCCTACAATGAGCAGTTCTTC.